The clone carrying this T cell receptor beta chain was seen repeatedly, ten times or more. This specimen comes from a study of regulatory T cells in long-lasting Graves disease. CDR3-region Arm-PCR and iRepertoire HTBI primers produced the TCR beta libraries. MiXCR, applied by TCRdb to the multiplex PCR reads, yields one record per CDR3 protein. The data hold approximately 490,000 distinct CDR3 sequences, with about 17% observed a single time. Unmatched junction bases numbered 15, after V lost 8 bases and J lost 2 bases. The CDR3 loop spans 17 amino acids. Per the germline V gene, CDR1 is SNHLY and CDR2 is FYNNEI. Time point in this sample: newly diagnosed GD, antithyroid drugs for less than 3 months. RNA isolated from PBMCs was used to make the TCR library. These same records also appear under a second study, on T cells in Graves' hyperthyroidism and ophthalmopathy.

The sample consisted of peripheral blood mononuclear cells (PBMCs), taken at new diagnosis, from a patient treated with antithyroid drugs. The receptor was isolated from a man aged 40-55 years with Graves disease. The V and J genes are TRBV2 and TRBJ1-1; TRBD1 agrees at 9 bases. CDR3 protein: CASSVLGTGLINTEAFF. The CDR3 bases are TGTGCCAGCTCTGTCCTTGGGACAGGGCTTATAAACACTGAAGCTTTCTTT.